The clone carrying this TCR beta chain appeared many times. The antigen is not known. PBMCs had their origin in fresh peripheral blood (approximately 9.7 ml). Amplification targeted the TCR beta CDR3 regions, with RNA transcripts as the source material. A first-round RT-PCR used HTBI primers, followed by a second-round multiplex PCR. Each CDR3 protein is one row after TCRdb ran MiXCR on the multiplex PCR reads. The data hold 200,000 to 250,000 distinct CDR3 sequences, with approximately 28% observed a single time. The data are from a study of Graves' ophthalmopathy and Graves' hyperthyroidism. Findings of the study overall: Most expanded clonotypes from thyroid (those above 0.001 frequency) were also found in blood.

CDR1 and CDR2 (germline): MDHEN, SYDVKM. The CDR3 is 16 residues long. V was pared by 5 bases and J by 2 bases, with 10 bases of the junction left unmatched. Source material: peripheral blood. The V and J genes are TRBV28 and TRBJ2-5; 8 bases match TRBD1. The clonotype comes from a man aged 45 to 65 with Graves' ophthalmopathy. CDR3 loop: CASSPRTGWDQETQYF. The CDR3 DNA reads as TGTGCCAGCAGTCCCCGGACAGGGTGGGATCAAGAGACCCAGTACTTC. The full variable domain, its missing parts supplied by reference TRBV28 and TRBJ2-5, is DVKVTQSSRYLVKRTGEKVFLECVQDMDHENMFWYRQDPGLGLRLIYFSYDVKMKEKGDIPEGYSVSREKKERFSLILESASTNQTSMYLCASSPRTGWDQETQYFGPGTRLLVL.